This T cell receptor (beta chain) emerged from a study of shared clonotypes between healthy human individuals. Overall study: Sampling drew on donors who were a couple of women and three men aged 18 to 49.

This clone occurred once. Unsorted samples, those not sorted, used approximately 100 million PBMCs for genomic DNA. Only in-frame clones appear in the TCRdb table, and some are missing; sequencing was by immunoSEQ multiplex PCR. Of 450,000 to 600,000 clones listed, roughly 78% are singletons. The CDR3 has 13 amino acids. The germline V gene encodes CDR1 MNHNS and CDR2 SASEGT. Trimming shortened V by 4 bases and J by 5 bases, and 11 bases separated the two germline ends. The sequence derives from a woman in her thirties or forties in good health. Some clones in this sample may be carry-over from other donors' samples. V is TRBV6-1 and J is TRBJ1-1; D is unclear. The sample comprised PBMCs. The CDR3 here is CASSGVSVTEAFF. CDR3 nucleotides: TGTGCCAGCAGTGGCGTGAGTGTAACTGAAGCTTTCTTT.